This T cell receptor (beta chain) derives from a study of beta chain features in type 1 diabetes. General study results and limits: Shorter TCRB CDR3s, moderately but significantly so, were found in Type 1 diabetes patients in all four CD4+ subsets. Sampled from patients, naive, central memory and Treg TCRB repertoires appeared more similar than those sampled from healthy donors.

There are 15 residues in the CDR3. Germline V CDR1 and CDR2: MNHEY, SMNVEV (reference sequence). V was shortened by 5 bases and J by 4 bases, with 17 bases between the two germline ends. Of note for this clone: Its matching antigen is unknown.

Expressed TCRB transcripts were sequenced because the isolated RNA had all been reverse transcribed beforehand. Approximately 3.5 million reads per sample were averaged for naive, central memory and regulatory samples. Method: immunoSEQ multiplex PCR; TCRdb's copy keeps in-frame clones and lacks some. The sample consists of about 230,000 clones, 16% of them appearing once. V gene TRBV27 combines with J gene TRBJ2-5, with D tentatively TRBD2 (6 bases). Sequences were obtained from naive CD4+ T cells from blood. The receptor was derived from a young man with type 1 diabetes. The DNA of the CDR3 is TGTGCCAGCAGTCGACTAGAAAGGGGCCTAGAGACCCAGTACTTC. Residues: CASSRLERGLETQYF.